The sequence of this TCR beta chain was determined in a study of cytomegalovirus exposure and HLA in healthy donors. Trimming pared 3 bases from V and 1 base from J, leaving 9 bases between. Germline loops: CDR1 SEHNR, CDR2 FQNEAQ (reference sequence). There are 14 residues in the CDR3. Study-wide findings and caveats: Some V segments (TRBV6-2 and TRBV6-3 among them) were excluded as indistinguishable.

A remark on this clone: As yet, its antigen is unknown.

The PCR had 60 Vbeta and 13 Jbeta primers. Sequenced by immunoSEQ multiplex PCR; TCRdb stores in-frame clones only, minus some. The table shows under 200,000 clones, with roughly four fifths occurring only once. What was sequenced was PBMCs. The V and J genes are TRBV7-9 and TRBJ2-5; D might be TRBD1 (5 bases). This receptor was taken from a woman in her forties or fifties in good health and CMV-seronegative. CDR3 sequence (DNA): TGTGCCAGCAGCTTTTCGACAGCCCAAGAGACCCAGTACTTC. It translates to CASSFSTAQETQYF.